This T cell receptor beta chain is from a study of blood T cell repertoires in COVID-19. Overall study context: The United States, Italy and Spain were the sources of the acute and convalescent COVID-19 samples. T cells, B-cell-depleted T cells, or PBMCs supplied cDNA or gDNA.

This clone was observed once. In the source study's methods: Estimates of nucleated cell counts were drawn from the amplification of reference gene primers. Sequencing used immunoSEQ multiplex PCR; TCRdb keeps in-frame clones, though not all of them. The V and J calls and clone size come from that table; D and trimming were worked out from the DNA. Altogether 150,000 to 200,000 clones are present, around 80% being singletons, with the ten largest covering less than 20%. The germline CDR1 and CDR2 sequences are SGHRS and YFSETQ. V lost 0 bases to trimming and J lost 0 bases, with 7 bases between them. The CDR3 loop spans 15 amino acids.

The receptor's source is a woman in her sixties or seventies who had recovered from COVID-19. The V gene is TRBV5-1, the J gene TRBJ2-1, with D possibly being TRBD1 (5 bases). The specimen was peripheral blood. CDR3 nucleotide sequence: TGCGCCAGCAGCTTGGGACAGAGCTCCTACAATGAGCAGTTCTTC. Its protein is CASSLGQSSYNEQFF.